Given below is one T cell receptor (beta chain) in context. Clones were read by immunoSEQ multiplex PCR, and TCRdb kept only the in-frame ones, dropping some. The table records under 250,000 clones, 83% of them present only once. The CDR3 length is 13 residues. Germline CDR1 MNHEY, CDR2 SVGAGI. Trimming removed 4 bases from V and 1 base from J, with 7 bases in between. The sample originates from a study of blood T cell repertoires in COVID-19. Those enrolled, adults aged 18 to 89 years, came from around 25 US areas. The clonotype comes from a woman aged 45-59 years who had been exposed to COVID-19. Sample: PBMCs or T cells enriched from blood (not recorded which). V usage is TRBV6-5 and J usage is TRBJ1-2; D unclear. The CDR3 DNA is TGTGCCAGCAGTTCCTCCCATAACTATGGCTACACCTTC. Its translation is CASSSSHNYGYTF.